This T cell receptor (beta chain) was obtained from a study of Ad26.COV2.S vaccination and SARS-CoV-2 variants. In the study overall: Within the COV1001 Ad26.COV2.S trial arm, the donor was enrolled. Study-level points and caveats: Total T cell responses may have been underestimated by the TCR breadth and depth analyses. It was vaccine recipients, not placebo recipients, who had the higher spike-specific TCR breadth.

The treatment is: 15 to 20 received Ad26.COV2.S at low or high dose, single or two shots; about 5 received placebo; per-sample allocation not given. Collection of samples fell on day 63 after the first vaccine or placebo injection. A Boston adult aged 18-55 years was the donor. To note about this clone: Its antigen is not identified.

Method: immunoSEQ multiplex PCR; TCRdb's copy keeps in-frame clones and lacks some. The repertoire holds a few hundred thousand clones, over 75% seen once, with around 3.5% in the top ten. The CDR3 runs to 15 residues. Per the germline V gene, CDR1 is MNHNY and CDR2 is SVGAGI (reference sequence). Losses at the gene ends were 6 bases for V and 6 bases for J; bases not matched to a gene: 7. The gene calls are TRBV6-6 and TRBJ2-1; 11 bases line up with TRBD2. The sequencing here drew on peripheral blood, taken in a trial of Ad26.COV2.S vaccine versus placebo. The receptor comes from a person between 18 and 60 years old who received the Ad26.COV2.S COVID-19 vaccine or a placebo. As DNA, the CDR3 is TGTGCCAGCAGAGGGACTAGCGGCCGCTCCAATGAGCAGTTCTTC. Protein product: CASRGTSGRSNEQFF.